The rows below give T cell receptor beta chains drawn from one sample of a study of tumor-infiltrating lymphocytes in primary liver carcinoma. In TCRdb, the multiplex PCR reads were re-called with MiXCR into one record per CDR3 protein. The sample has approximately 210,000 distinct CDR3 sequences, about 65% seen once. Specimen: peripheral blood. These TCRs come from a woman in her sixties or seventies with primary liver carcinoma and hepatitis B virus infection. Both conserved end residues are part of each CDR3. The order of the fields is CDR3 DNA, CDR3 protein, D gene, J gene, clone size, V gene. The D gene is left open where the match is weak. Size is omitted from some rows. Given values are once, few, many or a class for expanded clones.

TGCAGCGTTGACGGGCGGTCTAGGGACAGGGAACCTGCAACTAATGAAAAACTGTTTTTT,CSVDGRSRDREPATNEKLFF,TRBD1,TRBJ1-4,many,TRBV29-1
TGTGCCAGCAGGGATGGGGCCGGGGAGCTGTTTTTT,CASRDGAGELFF,NA,TRBJ2-2,NA,TRBV5-4
TGCGCCAGCAATGGAACAGGGCCCCTCTATGGCTACACCTTC,CASNGTGPLYGYTF,NA,TRBJ1-2,NA,TRBV6-1
TGTGCCAGCAGCTTACCCTTCACAGGGTTGCCCACAGATACGCAGTATTTT,CASSLPFTGLPTDTQYF,NA,TRBJ2-3,NA,TRBV13
TGCAGTGCTACCGGGCCCGGAGGGTCAGGCTACACCTTC,CSATGPGGSGYTF,NA,TRBJ1-2,NA,TRBV29-1
TGTGCCATCAGCTTAGGTTCTGGGGGGTCCTATGAGCAGTACTTC,CAISLGSGGSYEQYF,NA,TRBJ2-7,NA,TRBV11-2
TGTGCCGGCAGCCACAGGACAGGGGGGGGAGAGACCCACTACTTC,CAGSHRTGGGETHYF,TRBD1,TRBJ2-5,once,TRBV11-1
TGTGCCAGCAGTTATCAATCCGGTCGTAGCGGGATAGGTGATGGCATTCAGTACTTC,CASSYQSGRSGIGDGIQYF,TRBD2,TRBJ2-4,NA,TRBV6-9
TGTGCCAGCGAGGAACAGGGTGTCAATGAGCAGTTCTTC,CASEEQGVNEQFF,NA,TRBJ2-1,once,TRBV11-3
TGTGCCGGGACTAGCGGGAAAACAGATACGCAGTATTTT,CAGTSGKTDTQYF,TRBD2,TRBJ2-3,many,TRBV6-1
TGTGCCAGCAGCCTCACTCAAGGGCGGAACACTGAAGCTTTCTTT,CASSLTQGRNTEAFF,NA,TRBJ1-1,once,TRBV2
TGTACCAGCACCCGCCACTACCCTATCCCCGGTCAGCCCCAGCATTTT,CTSTRHYPIPGQPQHF,NA,TRBJ1-5,NA,TRBV6-1
TGTGCCAGCAGTTTTTGGCTCCCGCAGGAGACCCAGTACTTC,CASSFWLPQETQYF,NA,TRBJ2-5,NA,TRBV28
TGTGCCAGCAGCTTTCAAAATTCCGGGACTAGCGGGAGGAGGGCCAATGAGCAGTTCTTC,CASSFQNSGTSGRRANEQFF,TRBD2,TRBJ2-1,many,TRBV11-3
TGTACCAGTAGCTTAGAGTTCGGGGGCGAGCAGTACTTC,CTSSLEFGGEQYF,NA,TRBJ2-7,NA,TRBV11-2
TGTGCCTGGAGTGTACAGGGAACTCCGACAGATACGCAGTATTTT,CAWSVQGTPTDTQYF,NA,TRBJ2-3,NA,TRBV30
TGCGCCAGCAGCCAAGGAGGCAGGAGCTCCTACGAGCAGTACTTC,CASSQGGRSSYEQYF,NA,TRBJ2-7,many,TRBV4-1
TGTACCAGCAGCTTAGGGGAAGCGGCTCTCTACGAGCAGTACTTC,CTSSLGEAALYEQYF,NA,TRBJ2-7,NA,TRBV7-8
TGTGCCAGTAAGCCCCAGACTAGCGGGAACATTGAGTACTTC,CASKPQTSGNIEYF,TRBD2,TRBJ2-4,NA,TRBV11-3
TGCAGCGTTTCTAACAGGGATAGCGAGCAGTACTTC,CSVSNRDSEQYF,NA,TRBJ2-7,many,TRBV29-1
TGCGCCAGCAGCTTGGGACAGGGGGCGAGGCCAGAGACCCAGTACTTC,CASSLGQGARPETQYF,TRBD1,TRBJ2-5,few,TRBV5-1
TGCGCCATCGGTCCTAGCGGGACGGGTGAGCAGTTCTTC,CAIGPSGTGEQFF,TRBD2,TRBJ2-1,once,TRBV5-1
TGTGTCAGCAGCCGTGGACTAGTCGACAATGAGCAGTTCTTC,CVSSRGLVDNEQFF,TRBD2,TRBJ2-1,NA,TRBV11-2
TGTGCCAGCAGCCGGGGACAGGGCTCGTATGGCTACACCTTC,CASSRGQGSYGYTF,TRBD1,TRBJ1-2,NA,TRBV12-3/TRBV12-4
TGTGCCATCAGTGAGCCCCCCGGTCTAGCGGGAGAAGGGGGCGCAGATACGCAGTATTTT,CAISEPPGLAGEGGADTQYF,TRBD2,TRBJ2-3,many,TRBV10-3
TGCAACATTGAGGGGGCATCGGGAGCTTTCTTC,CNIEGASGAFF,TRBD1,TRBJ1-1,NA,TRBV29-1
TGTGCCAGCAGCTTAGCTCCAGGGGGCCTACGGAGGGACACAGATACACGGTATTTT,CASSLAPGGLRRDTDTRYF,TRBD1,TRBJ2-3,NA,TRBV11-2
TGTGCCAGCAGCCTACCGGGACTAGCGGGAGGTGACGAGCAGTACTTC,CASSLPGLAGGDEQYF,TRBD2,TRBJ2-7,NA,TRBV28
TGTGCCAGCAGCTCCGAAGGGGACCAGTGGGACTATGGCTACACCTTC,CASSSEGDQWDYGYTF,NA,TRBJ1-2,NA,TRBV5-6
TGTGCCAGCGGCCCCCGAACGGGAGGGTTGGAGACCCAGTACTTC,CASGPRTGGLETQYF,TRBD2,TRBJ2-5,NA,TRBV11-2
TGCAGCGTTGGAGAAGGAGGGGGGGATGAAAAACTGTTTTTT,CSVGEGGGDEKLFF,NA,TRBJ1-4,NA,TRBV29-1
TGCAGTTCGTCTAGTCTGGGCTACAATGAGCAGTCCTTC,CSSSSLGYNEQSF,NA,TRBJ2-1,NA,TRBV29-1
TGTGCCAGCAAGGCCAGGGATCTTAACCAAGAGACCCAGTACTTC,CASKARDLNQETQYF,NA,TRBJ2-5,many,TRBV6-1
TGTGCCAGCAGTGAAGTTTGGAAGCGGTCCTCCGAGCAGTACTTC,CASSEVWKRSSEQYF,NA,TRBJ2-7,many,TRBV6-1
TGTGCCAGCAGCCGGTTCAGGGGGACCAGAGAGACCCAGTACTTC,CASSRFRGTRETQYF,TRBD1,TRBJ2-5,NA,TRBV7-9
TGTGCCAGCAGTTACACCTGGACAGGTCAAGAGACCCAGTACTTC,CASSYTWTGQETQYF,TRBD1,TRBJ2-5,many,TRBV6-5
TGTGCCAGCAGCTCACAGACTAGCGGGAGTAGGCATGAGCAGTTCTTC,CASSSQTSGSRHEQFF,TRBD2,TRBJ2-1,few,TRBV28
TGTGCCAGCAGCTTTAGCGGGAGTGGTAGGTACAATGAGCAGTTCTTC,CASSFSGSGRYNEQFF,TRBD2,TRBJ2-1,few,TRBV6-5
TGCGCCAGCAAATCACAGGCTCTTACAATTGAGCGGTTCTTC,CASKSQALTIERFF,NA,TRBJ2-1,once,TRBV4-1
TGTGCCAGCAGTTACTCGGGACAGGGCGATCAGCCCCAGCATTTT,CASSYSGQGDQPQHF,TRBD1,TRBJ1-5,many,TRBV6-5
TGTGCCAGCAGTCCGAGACAGAAGGGGTATGGCTACACCTTC,CASSPRQKGYGYTF,NA,TRBJ1-2,few,TRBV12-3/TRBV12-4
TGTGCCAGCTCACCTTTACAGGGGACCAGCGGGACTGAAGCTTTCTTT,CASSPLQGTSGTEAFF,TRBD1,TRBJ1-1,NA,TRBV18
TGTGCCAGCAGTTTTCACTTCGCCCAACAGCATTTT,CASSFHFAQQHF,NA,TRBJ1-5,many,TRBV12-3/TRBV12-4
TGCGCCATCAGCAAGCGCGCCCGGGGGGAGACCCAGTACTTC,CAISKRARGETQYF,NA,TRBJ2-5,NA,TRBV4-1
TGCGCCAGCCGGTCCCGAGCGGGAGGGCGGGATACGCAGTATTTT,CASRSRAGGRDTQYF,TRBD2,TRBJ2-3,NA,TRBV10-2
TGTGCCAGCAGTTTTAGGAAGGCCAAAAACATTCAGTACTTC,CASSFRKAKNIQYF,NA,TRBJ2-4,many,TRBV12-3/TRBV12-4
TGTGCCAGCAGCTTAGGATCGCGCGCGTACTACGAGCAGTACTTC,CASSLGSRAYYEQYF,NA,TRBJ2-7,NA,TRBV11-1
TGTGCCAGCAGCCAAATATCCCGGACAACGAGCAAAAACATTCAGTACTTC,CASSQISRTTSKNIQYF,NA,TRBJ2-4,NA,TRBV4-2
TGTGCCTGCAGTCCAATAGATTACTCGAACACTGAAGCTTTCTTT,CACSPIDYSNTEAFF,NA,TRBJ1-1,NA,TRBV28